The clone carrying this T cell receptor beta chain was recorded many times. The data were obtained in a study of molecular identifiers for immune sequencing clone quantification. The V and J ends lost 8 bases and 9 bases respectively, with 14 bases between them. The CDR3 extends over 12 amino acids. Germline CDR1 reads MNHEY; CDR2 reads SMNVEV (reference sequence). TCRdb recomputed calls from the PCR reads with MiXCR, one row per CDR3 protein. The sample comprises a few hundred thousand distinct CDR3 sequences, roughly a quarter of which are singletons, and approximately 0.74% rests with the top ten.

The clonotype was recovered from a human donor in good health. Some libraries in this study had Jurkat cell RNA spiked in. The V call is TRBV27, the J call TRBJ1-5; D remains unclear. Sequenced sample: naive CD8+ T cells from blood, with Jurkat cell RNA spiked in. This sample's subset: FACS-sorted CD8+CD4-CCR7+CD45RA+ naive T cells. This CDR3 reads CASSGRPGPQHF. The CDR3 nucleotides are TGTGCCAGCTCAGGACGTCCGGGGCCCCAGCATTTT.